The text below deals with one T cell receptor (beta chain). Libraries were prepared by immunoSEQ multiplex PCR; TCRdb keeps only in-frame clonotypes and omits some of them. The table lists 200,000 or so clones, roughly 79% of them singletons. The data derive from a study of blood T cell repertoires in COVID-19. Study information: Acute and convalescent COVID-19 samples came from the United States, Italy and Spain. T cells, B-cell-depleted T cells, or PBMCs provided the cDNA or gDNA that served as material.

The ends lost 1 base at V and 3 bases at J; junction bases unmatched: 6. The CDR3 totals 18 residues. Germline V gene data show CDR1 as PRHDT and CDR2 as FYEKMQ (reference sequence). Sequencing was carried out using peripheral blood. The receptor was derived from a man aged 55-75 years with active or convalescent COVID-19. The V call is TRBV13, the J call TRBJ2-1; 13 bases agree with TRBD2. The CDR3 loop is CASSLELAGGLDYNEQFF. CDR3 nucleotides: TGTGCCAGCAGCTTAGAACTAGCGGGAGGGTTGGACTACAATGAGCAGTTCTTC.